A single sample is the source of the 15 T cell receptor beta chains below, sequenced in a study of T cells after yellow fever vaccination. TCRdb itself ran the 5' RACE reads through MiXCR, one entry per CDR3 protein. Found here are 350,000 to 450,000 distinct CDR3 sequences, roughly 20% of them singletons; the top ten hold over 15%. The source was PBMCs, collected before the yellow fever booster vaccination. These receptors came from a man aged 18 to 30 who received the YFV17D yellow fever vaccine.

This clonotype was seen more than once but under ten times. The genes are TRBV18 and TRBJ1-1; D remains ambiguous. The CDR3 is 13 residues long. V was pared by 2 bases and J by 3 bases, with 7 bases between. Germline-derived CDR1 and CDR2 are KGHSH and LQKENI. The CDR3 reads CASSPGHYTEAFF. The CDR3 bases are TGTGCCAGCTCACCAGGGCATTACACTGAAGCTTTCTTT.

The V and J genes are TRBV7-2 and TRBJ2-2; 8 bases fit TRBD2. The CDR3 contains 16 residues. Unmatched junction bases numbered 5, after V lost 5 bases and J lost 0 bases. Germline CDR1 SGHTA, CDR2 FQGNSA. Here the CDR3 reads CASSRGGTANTGELFF. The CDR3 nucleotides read TGTGCCAGCAGCCGCGGGGGGACCGCGAACACCGGGGAGCTGTTTTTT.

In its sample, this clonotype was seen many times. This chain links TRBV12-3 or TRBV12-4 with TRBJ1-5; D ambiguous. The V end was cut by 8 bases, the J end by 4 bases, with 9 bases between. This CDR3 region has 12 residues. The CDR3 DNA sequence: TGTGCCAGCCATTGGGGTAATCAGCCCCAGCATTTT. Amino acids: CASHWGNQPQHF.

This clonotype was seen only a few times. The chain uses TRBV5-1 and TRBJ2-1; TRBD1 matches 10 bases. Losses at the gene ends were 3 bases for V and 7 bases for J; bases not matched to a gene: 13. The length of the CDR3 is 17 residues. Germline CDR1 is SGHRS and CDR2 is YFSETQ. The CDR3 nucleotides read TGCGCCAGCAGCTCCTCCCGGTATGGGACAGGGGTTAATGAGCAGTTCTTC. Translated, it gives CASSSSRYGTGVNEQFF. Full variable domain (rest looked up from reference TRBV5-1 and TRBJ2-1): KAGVTQTPRYLIKTRGQQVTLSCSPISGHRSVSWYQQTPGQGLQFLFEYFSETQRNKGNFPGRFSGRQFSNSRSEMNVSTLELGDSALYLCASSSSRYGTGVNEQFFGPGTRLTVL.

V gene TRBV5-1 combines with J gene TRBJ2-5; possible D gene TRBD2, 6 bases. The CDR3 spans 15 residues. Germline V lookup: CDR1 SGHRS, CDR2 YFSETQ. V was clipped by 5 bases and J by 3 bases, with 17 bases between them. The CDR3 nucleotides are TGCGCCAGCAGAAGGGACTTCTCTGAAAAAGAGACCCAGTACTTC. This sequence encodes CASRRDFSEKETQYF.

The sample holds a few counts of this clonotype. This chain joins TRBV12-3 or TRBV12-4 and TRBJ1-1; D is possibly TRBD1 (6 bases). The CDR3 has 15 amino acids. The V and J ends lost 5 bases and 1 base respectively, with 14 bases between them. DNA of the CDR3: TGTGCCAGCAGTCAGGCGGGACATAAGAACACTGAAGCTTTCTTT. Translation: CASSQAGHKNTEAFF.

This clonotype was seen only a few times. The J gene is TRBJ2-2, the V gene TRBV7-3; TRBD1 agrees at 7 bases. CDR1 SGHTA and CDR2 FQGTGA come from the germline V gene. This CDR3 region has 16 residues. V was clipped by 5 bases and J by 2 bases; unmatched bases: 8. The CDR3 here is CASSPGQDPNTGELFF. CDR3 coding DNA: TGTGCCAGCAGCCCCGGACAGGATCCAAACACCGGGGAGCTGTTTTTT.

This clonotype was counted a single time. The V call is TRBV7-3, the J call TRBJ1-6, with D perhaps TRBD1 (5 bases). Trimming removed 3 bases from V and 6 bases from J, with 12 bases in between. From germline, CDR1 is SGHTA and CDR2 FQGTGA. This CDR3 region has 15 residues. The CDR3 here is CASSLGGGRNSPLHF. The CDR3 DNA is TGTGCCAGCAGCTTGGGGGGTGGTCGTAATTCACCCCTCCACTTT. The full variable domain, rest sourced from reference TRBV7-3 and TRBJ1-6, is GAGVSQTPSNKVTEKGKYVELRCDPISGHTALYWYRQSLGQGPEFLIYFQGTGAADDSGLPNDRFFAVRPEGSVSTLKIQRTERGDSAVYLCASSLGGGRNSPLHFGNGTRLTVT.

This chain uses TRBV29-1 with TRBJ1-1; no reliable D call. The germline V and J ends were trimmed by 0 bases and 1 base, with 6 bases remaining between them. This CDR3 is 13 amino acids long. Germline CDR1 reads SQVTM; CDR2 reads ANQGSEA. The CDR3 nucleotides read TGCAGCGTTGAAGATCTGGAGAACACTGAAGCTTTCTTT. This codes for CSVEDLENTEAFF.

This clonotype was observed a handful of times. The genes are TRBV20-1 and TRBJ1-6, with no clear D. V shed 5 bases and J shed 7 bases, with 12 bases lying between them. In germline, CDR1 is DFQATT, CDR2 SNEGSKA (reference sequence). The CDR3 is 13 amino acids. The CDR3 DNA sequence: TGCAGTGCTTTTAGCCTTATAAATTCACCCCTCCACTTT. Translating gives CSAFSLINSPLHF.

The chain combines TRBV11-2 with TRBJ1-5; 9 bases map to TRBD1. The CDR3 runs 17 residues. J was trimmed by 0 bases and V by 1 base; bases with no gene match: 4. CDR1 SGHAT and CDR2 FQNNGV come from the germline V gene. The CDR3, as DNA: TGTGCCAGCAGCTTAGTGAACAGGGGGCTTAGCAATCAGCCCCAGCATTTT. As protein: CASSLVNRGLSNQPQHF. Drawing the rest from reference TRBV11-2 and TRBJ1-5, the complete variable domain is EAGVAQSPRYKIIEKRQSVAFWCNPISGHATLYWYQQILGQGPKLLIQFQNNGVVDDSQLPKDRFSAERLKGVDSTLKIQPAKLEDSAVYLCASSLVNRGLSNQPQHFGDGTRLSIL.

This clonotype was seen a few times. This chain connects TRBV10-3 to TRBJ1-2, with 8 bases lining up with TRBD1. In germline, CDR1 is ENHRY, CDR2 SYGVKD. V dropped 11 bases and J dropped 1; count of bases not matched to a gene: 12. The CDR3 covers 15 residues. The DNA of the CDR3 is TGTGCCTCACAGACAGGGGAGGTGGTTAACTATGGCTACACCTTC. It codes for CASQTGEVVNYGYTF.

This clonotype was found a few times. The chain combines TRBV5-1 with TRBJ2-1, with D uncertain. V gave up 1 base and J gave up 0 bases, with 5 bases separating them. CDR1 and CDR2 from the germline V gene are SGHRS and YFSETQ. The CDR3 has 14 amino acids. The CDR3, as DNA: TGCGCCAGCAGCTTGTCGAGCTCCTACAATGAGCAGTTCTTC. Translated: CASSLSSSYNEQFF.

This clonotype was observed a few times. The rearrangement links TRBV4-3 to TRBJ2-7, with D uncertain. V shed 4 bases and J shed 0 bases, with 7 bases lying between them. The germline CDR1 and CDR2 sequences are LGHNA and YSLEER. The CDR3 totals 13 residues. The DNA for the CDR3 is TGCGCCAGCAGCCTAGACATCTCCTACGAGCAGTACTTC. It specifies CASSLDISYEQYF.

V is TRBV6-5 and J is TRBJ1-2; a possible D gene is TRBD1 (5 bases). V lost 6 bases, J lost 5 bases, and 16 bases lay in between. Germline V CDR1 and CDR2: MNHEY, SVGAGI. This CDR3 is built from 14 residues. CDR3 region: CASSLSGRIYGYTF. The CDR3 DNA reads TGTGCCAGCAGCCTGTCGGGGCGGATTTATGGCTACACCTTC.